This is a list of T cell receptor beta chains from one sample in a study of OX40 agonist ivuxolimab in advanced cancers. Produced via immunoSEQ multiplex PCR; TCRdb's table is partial and in-frame only. This table has roughly 56,000 clones, over 75% appearing once. Sequenced material: CD4+ or CD8+ T cells sorted from blood, taken in a trial of the OX40 agonist ivuxolimab. The receptors stem from an adult with an advanced solid tumor such as melanoma, head and neck, liver or kidney cancer. The conserved cysteine and the conserved F or W are not part of the CDR3 here. The order of the fields is J gene, V gene, CDR3 protein.

J gene: TRBJ1-4
V gene: TRBV11-2
CDR3 protein: ASSLANEGEKLF

J gene: TRBJ2-7
V gene: TRBV7-9
CDR3 protein: ASSFTAGAHSGEQY

J gene: TRBJ1-1
V gene: TRBV14
CDR3 protein: ASSQGQRLNTEAF

J gene: TRBJ2-2
V gene: TRBV10-2
CDR3 protein: ASSGASGSTGELF

J gene: TRBJ2-3
V gene: TRBV7-6
CDR3 protein: ASSSSTGAADTQY

J gene: TRBJ2-1
V gene: TRBV7-9
CDR3 protein: ASSFTGQGINEQF

J gene: TRBJ1-2
V gene: TRBV5-8
CDR3 protein: ASSLRGGGYT

J gene: TRBJ2-3
V gene: TRBV5-6
CDR3 protein: ASSQGGQWGTDTQY

J gene: TRBJ2-1
V gene: TRBV19
CDR3 protein: ASSTGSSYNEQF

J gene: TRBJ1-4
V gene: TRBV5-4
CDR3 protein: ASSFQQGGSTNEKLF

J gene: TRBJ2-7
V gene: TRBV7-8
CDR3 protein: ASSPTPGTESYEQY

J gene: TRBJ2-3
V gene: TRBV15
CDR3 protein: ATSGDRGPADTQY

J gene: TRBJ2-1
V gene: TRBV5-6
CDR3 protein: ASRFRSNEQF

J gene: TRBJ2-1
V gene: TRBV7-3
CDR3 protein: ASSLMDVSQF

J gene: TRBJ2-1
V gene: TRBV11-2
CDR3 protein: ASSASSGVQNEQF

J gene: TRBJ2-6
V gene: TRBV7-7
CDR3 protein: ASSPYAGANVLT

J gene: TRBJ1-4
V gene: TRBV25-1
CDR3 protein: ASSGGRMTAPNEKLF

J gene: TRBJ2-2
V gene: TRBV6-1
CDR3 protein: AFSIRGTGELF